Listed below are T cell receptor beta chains from one sample, sequenced in a study of cytomegalovirus exposure and HLA in healthy donors. Sequencing was performed with immunoSEQ multiplex PCR; in TCRdb, only in-frame clones are kept and a portion is missing. The data show 95,000 to 110,000 clones, around 9.1% seen once. The specimen was PBMCs. These receptors originate from a man in his forties or fifties in good health and CMV-seropositive. Each CDR3 is given with its conserved first and last residue. D genes are given only for firm matches. Clone size is not always given. Where it is, it says once, few, many or a class for expanded clones.

few	NA	TRBV6-1	TRBJ2-5	CATEETQYF	TGTGCCACCGAAGAGACCCAGTACTTC
few	NA	TRBV25-1	TRBJ2-3	CASSEYGGTNPTDTQYF	TGTGCCAGCAGTGAATACGGGGGGACAAACCCCACAGATACGCAGTATTTT
NA	TRBD1	TRBV5-7	TRBJ1-2	CASSWGQGVRGYTF	TGTGCCAGCAGCTGGGGACAGGGAGTGAGAGGCTACACCTTC
few	NA	TRBV27	TRBJ1-1	CASFDRNMNTEAFF	TGTGCCAGTTTCGACAGAAACATGAACACTGAAGCTTTCTTT
NA	TRBD1	TRBV28	TRBJ1-4	CASSSTGQGSEKLFF	TGTGCCAGCAGCTCCACGGGACAGGGGAGCGAAAAACTGTTTTTT
NA	NA	TRBV11-2	TRBJ2-7	CASSLGRYEQYF	TGTGCCAGCAGCTTGGGGCGGTACGAGCAGTACTTC
NA	NA	TRBV7-7	TRBJ2-1	CASSLARGAYNEQFF	TGTGCTAGCAGCTTAGCCAGGGGCGCCTACAATGAGCAGTTCTTC
few	NA	TRBV11-3	TRBJ2-3	CASSLGYLAASTDTQYF	TGTGCCAGCAGCTTAGGCTACCTGGCGGCTAGCACAGATACGCAGTATTTT
NA	NA	TRBV2	TRBJ2-7	CASISLLGGTYEQYF	TGTGCCAGCATTAGCTTGTTAGGGGGTACCTACGAGCAGTACTTC
few	TRBD2	TRBV27	TRBJ2-1	CASSPILPSGSNEQFF	TGTGCCAGCAGTCCTATCCTCCCTAGCGGGAGCAATGAGCAGTTCTTC
NA	NA	TRBV5-6	TRBJ2-6	CASSGRGSSGANVLTF	TGTGCCAGCAGCGGCAGGGGTTCCTCTGGGGCCAACGTCCTGACTTTC
few	NA	TRBV7-9	TRBJ2-7	CASSPVIRAYEQYF	TGTGCCAGCAGCCCCGTCATCCGAGCCTACGAGCAGTACTTC
few	NA	TRBV7-8	TRBJ2-1	CASSLLASSKFF	TGTGCCAGCAGCTTATTGGCGTCTAGTAAGTTCTTC
few	NA	TRBV7-9	TRBJ2-5	CASSLSTHLGGQETQYF	TGTGCCAGCAGCTTATCCACGCACCTGGGCGGGCAGGAGACCCAGTACTTC
NA	TRBD2	TRBV6-1	TRBJ2-7	CASSELESGSDF	TGTGCCAGCAGTGAATTAGAGAGCGGGAGCGACTTC
few	NA	TRBV7-2	TRBJ2-3	CASSLVFGSTDTQYF	TGTGCCAGCAGCTTAGTTTTCGGGTCCACAGATACGCAGTATTTT
NA	TRBD2	TRBV10-1	TRBJ2-7	CASSESTRGFAGAFGEQYF	TGCGCCAGCAGTGAGTCGACTCGGGGGTTTGCGGGAGCCTTTGGCGAGCAGTACTTC
NA	NA	TRBV7-3	TRBJ2-7	CASSAGQLEQYF	TGTGCCAGCAGCGCGGGACAGTTGGAGCAGTACTTC
NA	TRBD2	TRBV2	TRBJ2-3	CASSGMTSGSITDTQYF	TGTGCCAGCAGTGGTATGACTAGCGGGAGTATCACAGATACGCAGTATTTT
NA	TRBD2	TRBV7-8	TRBJ2-2	CASSLLLPGGTGELFF	TGTGCCAGCAGTCTTCTCCTACCGGGAGGGACCGGGGAGCTGTTTTTT
NA	NA	TRBV11-2	TRBJ2-2	CASSLVRGQSTGELFF	TGTGCCAGCAGCTTAGTGCGGGGGCAGAGTACCGGGGAGCTGTTTTTT
NA	NA	TRBV29-1	TRBJ2-7	CSVESGQGGAEQYF	TGCAGCGTTGAATCAGGACAAGGGGGGGCCGAGCAGTACTTC
few	NA	TRBV7-2	TRBJ2-2	CASSLNRPGELFF	TGTGCCAGCAGCTTAAACAGGCCTGGGGAGCTGTTTTTT
NA	TRBD1	TRBV5-5	TRBJ1-1	CASSANRGNTEAFF	TGTGCCAGCAGCGCGAACAGGGGGAACACTGAAGCTTTCTTT
NA	TRBD1	TRBV5-1	TRBJ1-4	CASRRTGATNEKLFF	TGCGCCAGCAGGAGAACAGGGGCAACTAATGAAAAACTGTTTTTT
few	NA	TRBV13	TRBJ1-1	CASSPPGGNTEAFF	TGTGCCAGCAGCCCCCCTGGCGGAAACACTGAAGCTTTCTTT
NA	NA	TRBV7-9	TRBJ2-7	CASSPVDSSYEQYF	TGTGCCAGCAGCCCCGTGGACAGCTCCTACGAGCAGTACTTC
NA	TRBD1	TRBV11-2	TRBJ2-3	CASSHSKTSRTGADTQYF	TGTGCCAGCAGCCATAGTAAAACCTCAAGGACAGGGGCAGATACGCAGTATTTT
many	TRBD2	TRBV19	TRBJ2-1	CASSMKGAGDYWDEQFF	TGTGCCAGTAGTATGAAAGGAGCGGGAGACTATTGGGATGAGCAGTTCTTC
few	NA	TRBV29-1	TRBJ2-2	CSAAGEPPNTGELFF	TGCAGCGCGGCCGGGGAGCCCCCGAACACCGGGGAGCTGTTTTTT
few	NA	TRBV12-5	TRBJ2-6	CASGFERADNVLTF	TGTGCTAGTGGCTTCGAGCGTGCGGACAACGTCCTGACTTTC
few	NA	TRBV5-1	TRBJ1-2	CASSLGDTFYGYTF	TGCGCCAGCAGCTTGGGAGACACGTTCTATGGCTACACCTTC
NA	NA	TRBV28	TRBJ2-1	CASSLGGGTINEQFF	TGTGCCAGCAGTTTAGGTGGGGGGACCATCAATGAGCAGTTCTTC
few	TRBD2	TRBV5-1	TRBJ2-7	CASSPDATSGRYEQYF	TGCGCCAGCAGCCCAGATGCTACTAGCGGGAGGTACGAGCAGTACTTC
few	NA	TRBV27	TRBJ2-2	CASSLGGAGELFF	TGTGCCAGCAGTTTAGGGGGCGCCGGGGAGCTGTTTTTT
few	TRBD2	TRBV11-3	TRBJ2-1	CASSLDHRLAGGGNEQFF	TGTGCCAGCAGCTTAGATCACAGACTAGCGGGAGGTGGGAATGAGCAGTTCTTC
NA	TRBD1	TRBV5-1	TRBJ2-3	CASSFTGTGSTDTQYF	TGCGCCAGCAGCTTCACCGGGACAGGGAGCACAGATACGCAGTATTTT